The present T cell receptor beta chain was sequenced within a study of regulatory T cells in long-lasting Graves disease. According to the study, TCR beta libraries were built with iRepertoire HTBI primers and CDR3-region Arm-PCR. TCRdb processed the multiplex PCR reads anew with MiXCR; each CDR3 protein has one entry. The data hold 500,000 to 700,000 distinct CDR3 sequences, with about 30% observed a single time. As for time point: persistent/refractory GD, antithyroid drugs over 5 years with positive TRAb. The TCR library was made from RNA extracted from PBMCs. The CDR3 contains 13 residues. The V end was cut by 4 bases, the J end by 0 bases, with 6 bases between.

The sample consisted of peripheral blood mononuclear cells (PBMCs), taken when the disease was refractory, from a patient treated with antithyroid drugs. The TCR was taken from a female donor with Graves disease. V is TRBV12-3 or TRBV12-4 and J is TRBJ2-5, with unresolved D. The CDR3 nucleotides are TGTGCCAGCAGTTACGGCAACCAAGAGACCCAGTACTTC. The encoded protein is CASSYGNQETQYF.